One sample yielded the 22 T cell receptor beta chains listed below, sequenced in a study of T cells in localized non-small cell lung cancer. Data came from immunoSEQ multiplex PCR; TCRdb stores just in-frame clones and leaves some out. The table has about 1,400 clones, approximately 35% seen once. This specimen consisted of normal lung tissue next to the tumor, obtained before any cancer treatment. The receptors here all came from a woman aged 40 to 75 with stage I squamous cell lung carcinoma.

This clone was recorded a few times. The chain joins TRBV4-1 to TRBJ2-5, with D possibly being TRBD1 (5 bases). The CDR3 sequence is 13 residues long. The V and J ends lost 5 bases and 1 base respectively, with 8 bases between them. The germline gives CDR1 MGHRA, CDR2 YSYEKL. DNA of the CDR3: TGCGCCAGCAGCAGACAGTCCCAAGAGACCCAGTACTTC. It yields the protein CASSRQSQETQYF.

The chain has TRBV6-8 and TRBJ2-7; either TRBD1 or TRBD2 may supply D (7 bases each). Germline V gene lookup returns CDR1 MNHGY and CDR2 SAAAGT. The ends were cut back, 10 bases at V and 2 bases at J, with 18 bases in the middle. The CDR3 covers 14 residues. CDR3 in DNA: TGTGCCATAGGAAGCGGGACAGTTCCCTACGAGCAGTACTTC. Protein sequence: CAIGSGTVPYEQYF.

This clone turned up a few times. This sequence joins TRBV2 and TRBJ2-3; 13 bases fit TRBD2. The CDR3 length is 21 residues. From germline, CDR1 is SNHLY and CDR2 FYNNEI. The trim removed 3 bases at V and 0 bases at J, leaving 15 bases unmatched. In DNA, the CDR3 is TGTGCCAGCAGTGACCCTACTTCACCGGGACTAGCGGGACCTAGCACAGATACGCAGTATTTT. Amino acids: CASSDPTSPGLAGPSTDTQYF.

Relative to its sample, this clone is medium-sized (0.01 to 0.1%). The chain links TRBV7-5 to TRBJ2-1; the table's D call of TRBD2 was not tested on the DNA. TRBV7-5 is described as a pseudogene. This CDR3 has 16 residues. The CDR3 region is CASRKSLAGDYNEQFF. CDR3 sequence (DNA): TGTGCCAGCAGGAAATCGCTAGCGGGGGACTACAATGAGCAGTTCTTC.

This clone was seen more than once but under ten times. The chain couples TRBV7-5 to TRBJ2-3. TRBV7-5 is reported as a pseudogene. The CDR3 consists of 16 residues. The CDR3 region is CASSHWGPSSTDTQYF. The CDR3 coding sequence is TGTGCCAGCAGCCACTGGGGACCCTCGAGCACAGATACGCAGTATTTT.

The chain is built from TRBV14 and TRBJ2-3; D is uncertain. Germline V CDR1 and CDR2: SGHDN, FVKESK. CDR3 length: 18 amino acids. Trimming took 0 bases from V and 1 from J, leaving 17 bases between them. The CDR3 DNA follows: TGTGCCAGCAGCCAAGATCCAGTTCGGCCGGGTCGCACAGATACGCAGTATTTT. Protein product: CASSQDPVRPGRTDTQYF.

The chain couples TRBV29-1 to TRBJ1-5, with no clear D. V lost 1 base and J 4 bases, leaving 8 bases between the germline ends. CDR3 length equals 13 residues. Germline CDR1 reads SQVTM; CDR2 reads ANQGSEA. Here the CDR3 DNA reads TGCAGCGTTGAAGGTCAGCCAAATCAGCCCCAGCATTTT. Amino acids: CSVEGQPNQPQHF.

The chain has TRBV9 and TRBJ2-1, with D perhaps assigned TRBD1 or TRBD2 (5 bases each). Looked up from germline, CDR1 is SGDLS and CDR2 is YYNGEE. CDR3 length: 14 residues. Trimming removed 0 bases at V and 6 bases at J, with 10 bases between. CDR3 sequence reads: CASSVGGDLNEQFF. DNA of the CDR3: TGTGCCAGCAGCGTAGGAGGGGACCTCAATGAGCAGTTCTTC.

The CDR3 loop is CASSQDIAGELTEAFF. The CDR3 DNA reads TGTGCCAGCAGCCAAGATATTGCAGGGGAGCTCACTGAAGCTTTCTTT. V gene TRBV14 combines with J gene TRBJ1-1; a possible D gene is TRBD1 (6 bases). Germline V gene sequence: CDR1 SGHDN, CDR2 FVKESK. The CDR3 is made up of 16 amino acids. V was shortened by 0 bases and J by 4 bases, with 15 bases between the two germline ends.

This rearrangement joins TRBV14 to TRBJ1-6, with a weak D call TRBD1 (6 bases). This CDR3 contains 14 residues. V lost 4 bases and J 5 bases, leaving 9 bases between the germline ends. From germline, CDR1 is SGHDN and CDR2 FVKESK. CDR3 loop: CASSRGQNNSPLHF. CDR3 nucleotides: TGTGCCAGCAGCCGAGGACAGAATAATTCACCCCTCCACTTT.

The rearrangement links TRBV30 to TRBJ2-4; 7 positions match TRBD1. Germline CDR1 reads GTSNPN; CDR2 reads SVGIG (reference sequence). This CDR3 is 14 amino acids long. J lost 3 bases, V lost 5 bases, and 7 bases had no gene match. The CDR3 nucleotides read TGTGCCTGGCAACAGGGGACGGGCAAAAACATTCAGTACTTC. It encodes CAWQQGTGKNIQYF.

This clone was picked up a small number of times. The chain joins TRBV6-8 to TRBJ1-2, with no clear D. Trimming took 4 bases from V and 4 from J, leaving 10 bases between them. CDR1 and CDR2 (germline): MNHGY, SAAAGT. The CDR3 has 13 residues. CDR3 in amino acids: CASSSGVVYGYTF. In nucleotides, the CDR3 is TGTGCCAGCAGTTCAGGAGTGGTCTATGGCTACACCTTC.

By share, this clone ranks as medium-sized. The V gene is TRBV6-8, the J gene TRBJ2-1; 8 positions match TRBD1. This CDR3 comprises 16 residues. Germline V gene lookup returns CDR1 MNHGY and CDR2 SAAAGT. V dropped 6 bases and J dropped 0; count of bases not matched to a gene: 7. The CDR3 sequence: CASSLTGDPSYNEQFF. DNA of the CDR3: TGTGCCAGCAGCTTGACAGGGGATCCCTCCTACAATGAGCAGTTCTTC.

This rearrangement joins TRBV30 to TRBJ1-1; no definite D call. This CDR3 is 11 amino acids long. CDR1 is GTSNPN and CDR2 is SVGIG in the germline V gene (reference sequence). V dropped 5 bases and J dropped 7 bases, with 11 bases sitting between them. The chain's CDR3 is CAWAGQVEAFF. The CDR3 DNA is TGTGCCTGGGCTGGGCAGGTTGAAGCTTTCTTT.

J is TRBJ1-2 and V is TRBV10-1; D might be TRBD1 (6 bases). This CDR3 region has 14 residues. Germline V lookup: CDR1 WNHNN, CDR2 SYGVQD (reference sequence). Trimming removed 7 bases from V and 6 bases from J, with 18 bases in between. The CDR3 region has the DNA TGCGCCAGCATCCTACGGCAGACAGGTGATGGCTACACCTTC. Translated: CASILRQTGDGYTF.

The CDR3 here is CASSERGRNQETQYF. The CDR3 DNA sequence: TGTGCCAGCAGTGAAAGGGGCAGGAACCAAGAGACCCAGTACTTC. This chain links TRBV9 with TRBJ2-5; D perhaps matches TRBD1 (5 bases). Trimming cost V 5 bases and J 0 bases, with 14 bases left between them. This CDR3 contains 15 residues. From germline, CDR1 is SGDLS and CDR2 YYNGEE.

The chain carries TRBV11-3 and TRBJ1-1; D unclear. The CDR3 has 14 amino acids. The ends were cut back, 5 bases at V and 1 base at J, with 11 bases in the middle. Germline-derived CDR1 and CDR2 are SGHNT and YENEEA. The CDR3 coding sequence is TGTGCCAGCAGCCCGCAAAAAAGGAACACTGAAGCTTTCTTT. This gives the protein CASSPQKRNTEAFF.

The J gene is TRBJ1-2, the V gene TRBV9, with 7 bases fitting TRBD1. J lost 7 bases, V lost 6 bases, and 9 bases had no gene match. The CDR3 extends over 13 amino acids. Germline CDR1 SGDLS, CDR2 YYNGEE. The CDR3 nucleotides read TGTGCCAGCAATTTTGAGGGGGCTCGTGGCTACACCTTC. Its translation: CASNFEGARGYTF. Full variable domain (missing parts from reference TRBV9 and TRBJ1-2): DSGVTQTPKHLITATGQRVTLRCSPRSGDLSVYWYQQSLDQGLQFLIQYYNGEERAKGNILERFSAQQFPDLHSELNLSSLELGDSALYFCASNFEGARGYTFGSGTRLTVV.

This clone is medium-sized by share. The chain links TRBV7-1 to TRBJ2-3, with 8 bases that match TRBD1. TRBV7-1 is assigned to the ORF class and has an uncertain function. With V trimmed by 5 bases and J by 8 bases, 6 bases remained unmatched. There are 13 residues in the CDR3. CDR3 sequence (DNA): TGTGCCAGCAGCGAGACAGGGGCAGGTACGCAGTATTTT. This gives the protein CASSETGAGTQYF.

This chain joins TRBV14 and TRBJ2-7, with D unclear. CDR3 size: 12 residues. Trimming took 4 bases from V and 3 from J, leaving 7 bases between them. Germline assignment: CDR1 SGHDN and CDR2 FVKESK. This CDR3 is CASSRTRYEQYF. The DNA for the CDR3 is TGTGCCAGCAGCCGGACCCGCTACGAGCAGTACTTC.

This clone was seen only a few times. The chain joins TRBV6-8 to TRBJ1-4, with a possible D match to TRBD1 (5 bases). Per the germline V gene, CDR1 is MNHGY and CDR2 is SAAAGT. Deletions cut 6 bases from V and 4 bases from J, with 15 bases between. CDR3 length: 15 residues. In nucleotides, the CDR3 is TGTGCCAGCAGCCGCGGAGGGACGGTTAATGAAAAACTGTTTTTT. Translation gives CASSRGGTVNEKLFF.

The sample holds a few counts of this clone. The chain uses TRBV2 and TRBJ1-1, with a weak D call TRBD1 (5 bases). The CDR3 has 14 residues. V was pared by 5 bases and J by 6 bases, with 16 bases between. Germline values: CDR1 SNHLY, CDR2 FYNNEI. CDR3 coding DNA: TGTGCCAGCAGTACCCGGGGCGGGATCGCTGAAGCTTTCTTT. This sequence encodes CASSTRGGIAEAFF.